The next 26 T cell receptor beta chains were all read from a single sample in a study of T cell responses to AZD1222 COVID-19 vaccine. Assay: immunoSEQ multiplex PCR; the TCRdb copy retains only in-frame clones and omits some. This sample yields 130,000 or so clones, of which roughly 90% are seen a single time; more than 1% belongs to the top ten. The material was peripheral blood, obtained 28 days after the second AZD1222 dose. These receptors all stem from an adult who received the AZD1222 COVID-19 vaccine.

This chain connects TRBV24-1 to TRBJ2-1; D gene ambiguous. Germline V gives CDR1 KGHDR, CDR2 SFDVKD. Trimming removed 6 bases from V and 5 bases from J, with 16 bases in between. The CDR3 is 15 amino acids. CDR3 DNA sequence: TGTGCCACCAGTATAAGGACCGGCTATAACAATGAGCAGTTCTTC. It encodes CATSIRTGYNNEQFF.

V is TRBV18 and J is TRBJ1-1; possible D gene TRBD1, 6 bases. This CDR3 contains 16 residues. Germline lookup yields CDR1 KGHSH and CDR2 LQKENI. With 6 bases removed from V and 1 base from J, the gap between germline ends came to 18 bases. CDR3 protein: CASSPTRDIRNTEAFF. Written as DNA, the CDR3 is TGTGCCAGCTCTCCTACCCGGGACATACGGAACACTGAAGCTTTCTTT.

The genes are TRBV5-5 and TRBJ1-2; TRBD1 agrees at 9 bases. The CDR3 contains 17 residues. With V trimmed by 0 bases and J by 4 bases, 10 bases remained unmatched. Germline lookup yields CDR1 SGHKS and CDR2 YYEKEE (reference sequence). The CDR3 DNA reads TGTGCCAGCAGCTTGGCCTCGGGACAGGGTAGTTTCTATGGCTACACCTTC. It translates to CASSLASGQGSFYGYTF. Filled out from reference TRBV5-5 and TRBJ1-2, the complete variable domain reads DAGVTQSPTHLIKTRGQQVTLRCSPISGHKSVSWYQQVLGQGPQFIFQYYEKEERGRGNFPDRFSARQFPNYSSELNVNALLLGDSALYLCASSLASGQGSFYGYTFGSGTRLTVV.

The chain links TRBV18 to TRBJ2-3, with 7 bases matching TRBD1. The length of the CDR3 is 14 residues. The V gene's germline CDR1 is KGHSH and CDR2 LQKENI. Trimming took 8 bases from V and 2 from J; bases not matched to a gene: 7. The CDR3 region has the DNA TGTGCCAGCCTCCTACAGGGGATCACAGATACGCAGTATTTT. It specifies CASLLQGITDTQYF.

This rearrangement joins TRBV19 to TRBJ1-1; unclear D gene. The CDR3 is 15 residues long. V was clipped by 3 bases and J by 0 bases, with 11 bases between them. The germline V gene has CDR1 LNHDA and CDR2 SQIVND (reference sequence). The CDR3 DNA reads TGTGCCAGTAGTATTAATAGCCGAATGAACACTGAAGCTTTCTTT. Translating it yields CASSINSRMNTEAFF. Based on the CDR3 plus reference TRBV19 and TRBJ1-1, the full variable domain is DGGITQSPKYLFRKEGQNVTLSCEQNLNHDAMYWYRQDPGQGLRLIYYSQIVNDFQKGDIAEGYSVSREKKESFPLTVTSAQKNPTAFYLCASSINSRMNTEAFFGQGTRLTVV.

This clone was recorded only once. V gene TRBV19 combines with J gene TRBJ1-2; TRBD1 matches at 10 bases. There are 16 residues in the CDR3. Per germline, CDR1 LNHDA and CDR2 SQIVND (reference sequence). The junction had 6 bases not matched to a gene; V was cut back by 0 bases and J by 5 bases. CDR3 amino acids: CASSIESRDRGYGYTF. The CDR3 DNA follows: TGTGCCAGTAGTATAGAATCCCGGGACAGGGGTTATGGCTACACCTTC.

The gene calls are TRBV10-3 and TRBJ1-1; D is ambiguous. CDR1 and CDR2 (germline): ENHRY, SYGVKD. V gave up 4 bases and J gave up 0 bases, with 6 bases separating them. The length of the CDR3 is 13 residues. CDR3 protein: CAISGELNTEAFF. CDR3 in DNA: TGTGCCATCAGTGGGGAACTGAACACTGAAGCTTTCTTT.

The rearrangement uses TRBV16 and TRBJ2-1; D is unclear. The CDR3 sequence is 12 residues long. V was clipped by 4 bases and J by 15 bases, with 16 bases between them. Germline lookup yields CDR1 KGHSY and CDR2 FQNENV. DNA of the CDR3: TGTGCCAGCAGCCCAGATCCGGGCGGCCGGTTCTTC. Translation gives CASSPDPGGRFF.

V usage is TRBV28 and J usage is TRBJ2-7; D is unresolved. CDR3 length: 13 residues. V was clipped by 3 bases and J by 4 bases, with 10 bases between them. The germline CDR1 and CDR2 sequences are MDHEN and SYDVKM. CDR3: CASSFGVVYEQYF. The CDR3 nucleotides read TGTGCCAGCAGTTTTGGAGTCGTTTACGAGCAGTACTTC.

The V gene is TRBV6-5, the J gene TRBJ2-5; 12 bases are a match to TRBD1. Germline trimming cut 6 bases from V and 4 bases from J; bases unmatched to any gene: 6. The CDR3 length is 15 residues. Germline V gene data show CDR1 as MNHEY and CDR2 as SVGAGI. This CDR3 reads CASSTGQGASETQYF. The CDR3 region has the DNA TGTGCCAGCAGCACGGGACAGGGGGCGTCAGAGACCCAGTACTTC.

The chain recombines TRBV6-1 with TRBJ1-2, with unresolved D. The CDR3 consists of 14 residues. V was cut by 2 bases and J by 4 bases, with 11 bases left in between. CDR1 is MNHNS, CDR2 SASEGT, per germline. The CDR3 is CASSENTPTYGYTF. The CDR3 region has the DNA TGTGCCAGCAGTGAAAATACACCTACCTATGGCTACACCTTC.

The V and J genes are TRBV3-1 (or the pseudogene TRBV3-2) and TRBJ2-7; 11 nucleotides match TRBD1. J gave up 0 bases and V 5 bases, and 3 bases lay outside the gene matches. Germline-derived CDR1 and CDR2 are LGHDT and YNNKEL (reference sequence). There are 15 residues in the CDR3. DNA of the CDR3: TGTGCCAGCAGCTACGGGACAGGGGGCTCCTACGAGCAGTACTTC. Encoded protein: CASSYGTGGSYEQYF.

The chain links TRBV19 to TRBJ2-7, with D perhaps matching TRBD1 (7 bases). CDR1 LNHDA and CDR2 SQIVND come from the germline V gene (reference sequence). Deletions cut 2 bases from V and 4 bases from J, with 9 bases between. This CDR3 is built from 13 residues. The CDR3 sequence: CASSIQGGYEQYF. The CDR3 nucleotides are TGTGCCAGTAGTATACAGGGGGGATACGAGCAGTACTTC. The full variable domain, completed using reference TRBV19 and TRBJ2-7, is DGGITQSPKYLFRKEGQNVTLSCEQNLNHDAMYWYRQDPGQGLRLIYYSQIVNDFQKGDIAEGYSVSREKKESFPLTVTSAQKNPTAFYLCASSIQGGYEQYFGPGTRLTVT.

The genes are TRBV6-5 and TRBJ1-5; no clear D. The germline V gene has CDR1 MNHEY and CDR2 SVGAGI. The CDR3 loop spans 13 amino acids. V dropped 7 bases and J dropped 1 base, with 8 bases sitting between them. This chain's CDR3 is CASNYNSNQPQHF. In DNA form, the CDR3 reads TGTGCCAGCAACTATAACAGCAATCAGCCCCAGCATTTT.

The V and J genes are TRBV5-1 and TRBJ2-1, with 8 nucleotides matching TRBD2. The V gene end was trimmed by 4 bases and the J gene end by 0 bases; junction bases not matched to a gene: 6. This CDR3 contains 16 residues. Germline V gene sequence: CDR1 SGHRS, CDR2 YFSETQ. The CDR3 loop is CASSPHSGSSYNEQFF. In nucleotides, the CDR3 is TGCGCCAGCAGCCCCCACAGCGGGAGCTCCTACAATGAGCAGTTCTTC.

The chain links TRBV9 to TRBJ1-2; D remains unclear. The V gene's germline CDR1 is SGDLS and CDR2 YYNGEE. The CDR3 runs 15 residues. V lost 0 bases to trimming and J lost 1 base, with 10 bases between them. The CDR3 here is CASSVGAEINYGYTF. CDR3 bases: TGTGCCAGCAGCGTAGGGGCAGAAATTAACTATGGCTACACCTTC.

The chain combines TRBV27 with TRBJ1-2; perhaps TRBD1 as D (6 bases). CDR3 length: 16 amino acids. Germline V gene data show CDR1 as MNHEY and CDR2 as SMNVEV (reference sequence). Trimming took off 2 bases at V and 5 bases at J, with 18 bases between the two ends. This chain's CDR3 is CASSLSTGTLFYGYTF. CDR3 nucleotides: TGTGCCAGCAGTTTAAGCACAGGGACCCTTTTTTATGGCTACACCTTC.

The chain's CDR3 is CSVEHRQVPQAFF. CDR3 DNA sequence: TGCAGCGTTGAACACAGACAGGTCCCCCAGGCTTTCTTT. The chain has TRBV29-1 and TRBJ1-1; weak D call: TRBD1 (6 bases). The CDR3 runs 13 residues. Germline V CDR1 and CDR2: SQVTM, ANQGSEA. V was clipped by 2 bases and J by 11 bases, with 18 bases between them.

The chain recombines TRBV5-1 with TRBJ2-3; 8 nucleotides line up with TRBD1. V lost 5 bases to trimming and J lost 4 bases; unmatched junction nucleotides: 9. The CDR3 spans 15 residues. CDR1 and CDR2 (germline): SGHRS, YFSETQ. The CDR3 region is CASSLTTGDADTQYF. The CDR3 nucleotides read TGCGCCAGCAGTCTCACGACAGGGGATGCAGATACGCAGTATTTT.

The gene calls are TRBV27 and TRBJ2-7; no clear D. The CDR3 has 13 residues. V was pared by 4 bases and J by 3 bases, with 10 bases between. Per germline, CDR1 MNHEY and CDR2 SMNVEV (reference sequence). The CDR3 DNA reads TGTGCCAGCAGTTCAACAGAGGTCTACGAGCAGTACTTC. Translating gives CASSSTEVYEQYF.

The J gene is TRBJ1-2, the V gene TRBV6-5; 8 nucleotides match TRBD1. Germline loops: CDR1 MNHEY, CDR2 SVGAGI. This CDR3 has 14 amino acids. Germline trimming cut 2 bases from V and 6 bases from J; bases unmatched to any gene: 5. The CDR3 reads CASSYRQGADGYTF. The DNA of the CDR3 is TGTGCCAGCAGTTACAGGCAGGGGGCGGATGGCTACACCTTC.

The V call is TRBV5-1, the J call TRBJ1-2; D uncertain. The V gene's germline CDR1 is SGHRS and CDR2 YFSETQ. Trimming removed 6 bases at V and 3 bases at J, with 18 bases between. The CDR3 runs 15 residues. Here the CDR3 reads CASTLAASSYYGYTF. The CDR3, as DNA: TGCGCCAGCACCCTTGCGGCCAGCAGTTACTATGGCTACACCTTC.

This rearrangement joins TRBV29-1 to TRBJ2-1; 11 bases match TRBD2. The CDR3 is made up of 15 amino acids. Germline CDR1 is SQVTM and CDR2 is ANQGSEA. J gave up 8 bases and V 1 base, and 7 bases lay outside the gene matches. CDR3 protein: CSVEGIAGGPYEQFF. The CDR3 DNA reads TGCAGCGTTGAAGGAATAGCGGGAGGGCCCTATGAGCAGTTCTTC.

The V call is TRBV19, the J call TRBJ2-1; 10 nucleotides align to TRBD2. CDR1 and CDR2 from the germline V gene are LNHDA and SQIVND (reference sequence). J was trimmed by 2 bases and V by 6 bases; bases with no gene match: 7. This CDR3 is 16 amino acids long. CDR3 residues: CASRKHSGRTYNEQFF. The CDR3 DNA reads as TGTGCCAGTAGGAAACATAGCGGGAGGACCTACAATGAGCAGTTCTTC. Based on the CDR3 plus reference TRBV19 and TRBJ2-1, the full variable domain is DGGITQSPKYLFRKEGQNVTLSCEQNLNHDAMYWYRQDPGQGLRLIYYSQIVNDFQKGDIAEGYSVSREKKESFPLTVTSAQKNPTAFYLCASRKHSGRTYNEQFFGPGTRLTVL.

V and J are TRBV20-1 and TRBJ2-1; D remains unclear. The V gene lost 0 bases and the J gene lost 10 bases, with 1 base spanning the gap. This CDR3 spans 9 amino acids. The germline V gene has CDR1 DFQATT and CDR2 SNEGSKA (reference sequence). CDR3 amino acids: CSAREEQFF. CDR3 sequence (DNA): TGCAGTGCTAGAGAAGAGCAGTTCTTC.

The chain recombines TRBV7-3 with TRBJ2-7; 7 nucleotides align to TRBD2. Germline V gene lookup returns CDR1 SGHTA and CDR2 FQGTGA. V was clipped by 3 bases and J by 3 bases; unmatched bases: 2. CDR3 length: 13 amino acids. The CDR3 sequence: CASSFGTNYEQYF. CDR3 nucleotide sequence: TGTGCCAGCAGCTTCGGGACTAACTACGAGCAGTACTTC.